A single sample is the source of the 26 T cell receptor beta chains below, sequenced in a study of T cells after yellow fever vaccination. TCRdb reprocessed the 5' RACE reads via MiXCR and lists one record per CDR3 protein. In the table there are hundreds of thousands of distinct CDR3 sequences, roughly 8.7% of which are singletons. Specimen: PBMCs, collected on the day of the first yellow fever vaccination. Source of these receptors: a man in his late teens or twenties who received the YFV17D yellow fever vaccine.

The chain has TRBV11-2 and TRBJ2-1, with 9 bases identical to TRBD2. The junction had 11 bases not matched to a gene; V was cut back by 1 base and J by 4 bases. CDR1 and CDR2 from the germline V gene are SGHAT and FQNNGV. The CDR3 runs to 18 residues. CDR3 in amino acids: CASSLGLAGLWPYNEQFF. The CDR3 bases are TGTGCCAGCAGCTTAGGCCTAGCGGGGCTCTGGCCTTACAATGAGCAGTTCTTC.

There are many counts of this clonotype. The rearrangement links TRBV28 to TRBJ2-3, with 7 bases aligning to TRBD1. CDR1 is MDHEN, CDR2 SYDVKM, per germline. The CDR3 has 15 residues. Trimming removed 4 bases from V and 2 bases from J; junction bases left unmatched: 6. The DNA of the CDR3 is TGTGCCAGCAGTTCTGCCGGGACAGACACAGATACGCAGTATTTT. This codes for CASSSAGTDTDTQYF.

This clonotype has more than one count but fewer than ten. The chain links TRBV6-5 to TRBJ1-4; 9 bases are a match to TRBD1. CDR1 is MNHEY, CDR2 SVGAGI, per germline. Trimming took 5 bases from V and 6 from J; bases not matched to a gene: 19. The CDR3 contains 19 residues. CDR3 amino acids: CASSIRPGQGMGRYEKLFF. The CDR3 coding sequence is TGTGCCAGCAGTATACGTCCGGGACAGGGTATGGGGAGATATGAAAAACTGTTTTTT.

The rearrangement uses TRBV5-4 and TRBJ1-2; no firm D call. Trimming removed 2 bases at V and 8 bases at J, with 13 bases between. The germline CDR1 and CDR2 sequences are SGHNT and YYREEE (reference sequence). The CDR3 has 13 residues. CDR3 in DNA: TGTGCCAGCAGCTTCGGGGTAGGAGGGGGCTACACCTTC. The encoded protein is CASSFGVGGGYTF.

This chain joins TRBV4-1 and TRBJ1-4; D gene ambiguous. Trimming took 6 bases from V and 4 from J, leaving 9 bases between them. CDR1 MGHRA and CDR2 YSYEKL come from the germline V gene. The CDR3 covers 13 residues. In DNA, the CDR3 is TGCGCCAGCAGACGGGGTCGTAATGAAAAACTGTTTTTT. It encodes CASRRGRNEKLFF.

Many counts were recorded for this clonotype. The V and J genes are TRBV7-2 and TRBJ1-6, with TRBD1 as a possible D gene (6 bases). The V end was cut by 2 bases, the J end by 6 bases, with 17 bases between. The CDR3 contains 17 residues. Germline V gives CDR1 SGHTA, CDR2 FQGNSA. CDR3 in DNA: TGTGCCAGCAGCTTAAAGGGAGGGGGGCAGGGTAATTCACCCCTCCACTTT. Its protein is CASSLKGGGQGNSPLHF.

The table lists this clonotype with many counts. V gene TRBV6-5 combines with J gene TRBJ2-7, with TRBD1 as a possible D gene (6 bases). The germline V gene encodes CDR1 MNHEY and CDR2 SVGAGI. V gave up 0 bases and J gave up 5 bases, with 8 bases separating them. This CDR3 contains 13 residues. For the CDR3, the DNA is TGTGCCAGCAGTTACTCACAGGGCAACGAGCAGTACGTC. It translates to CASSYSQGNEQYV.

This clonotype was observed at least ten times. The chain uses TRBV5-5 and TRBJ2-7; 13 bases line up with TRBD2. The CDR3 is 16 amino acids. V dropped 1 base and J dropped 2; count of bases not matched to a gene: 3. Germline V gene data show CDR1 as SGHKS and CDR2 as YYEKEE (reference sequence). The CDR3 region has the DNA TGTGCCAGCAGCTTGCTGGGGACTAGCGGGACCTACGAGCAGTACGTC. This gives the protein CASSLLGTSGTYEQYV.

The chain joins TRBV18 to TRBJ1-1, with 10 positions matching TRBD1. V lost 7 bases and J lost 6; bases outside the gene matches: 8. The CDR3 is 14 amino acids. Looked up from germline, CDR1 is KGHSH and CDR2 is LQKENI. CDR3 coding DNA: TGTGCCAGCTATTCCGGGACAGGGGTCGCTGAAGCTTTCTTT. As protein: CASYSGTGVAEAFF.

The chain combines TRBV7-6 with TRBJ2-3, with no clear D. The V gene's germline CDR1 is SGHVS and CDR2 FNYEAQ. V dropped 8 bases and J dropped 2 bases, with 20 bases sitting between them. This CDR3 has 16 residues. CDR3 sequence: CASSVSSAALTDTQYF. The CDR3 coding sequence is TGTGCCAGCTCGGTTTCCTCGGCCGCCCTCACAGATACGCAGTATTTT. The variable domain in full, with the rest retrieved from reference TRBV7-6 and TRBJ2-3, is GAGVSQSPRYKVTKRGQDVALRCDPISGHVSLYWYRQALGQGPEFLTYFNYEAQQDKSGLPNDRFSAERPEGSISTLTIQRTEQRDSAMYRCASSVSSAALTDTQYFGPGTRLTVL.

This clonotype showed up many times. V is TRBV12-3 or TRBV12-4 and J is TRBJ2-2; D ambiguous. V was trimmed by 7 bases and J by 1 base, leaving 4 bases between them. The CDR3 has 12 amino acids. Written as DNA, the CDR3 is TGTGCCAGCAACATGAACACCGGGGAGCTGTTTTTT. Translation: CASNMNTGELFF.

This clonotype appeared a few times. The V gene is TRBV12-2, the J gene TRBJ2-1; TRBD2, the table's D call, was not compared with the DNA. TRBV12-2 is a documented pseudogene. The CDR3 consists of 16 residues. The CDR3 coding sequence is TGTGCAAGTCGCAAGCGCTTTAGCGGGGCCTACAATGAGCAGTTCTTC. Its protein is CASRKRFSGAYNEQFF.

This clonotype turned up a few times. The chain employs TRBV7-2 and TRBJ2-2; no firm D call. This CDR3 spans 16 amino acids. V lost 3 bases, J lost 2 bases, and 13 bases lay in between. Germline-derived CDR1 and CDR2 are SGHTA and FQGNSA. As DNA, the CDR3 is TGTGCCAGCAGCTTCTTAGGTAGACAAAACACCGGGGAGCTGTTTTTT. This sequence encodes CASSFLGRQNTGELFF.

This clonotype was picked up a small number of times. V gene TRBV7-6 combines with J gene TRBJ1-2; TRBD1 matches at 10 bases. Per germline, CDR1 SGHVS and CDR2 FNYEAQ. This CDR3 is built from 15 residues. V trimming: 5 bases; J trimming: 1 base; junction bases outside the gene matches: 4. The CDR3 region is CASSRTGGLNYGYTF. The CDR3 nucleotides read TGTGCCAGCAGCCGGACAGGGGGTCTTAACTATGGCTACACCTTC.

This clonotype was seen a few times. The chain links TRBV7-9 to TRBJ2-3; D might be TRBD1 or TRBD2, each matching 5 bases. Germline CDR1 and CDR2: SEHNR and FQNEAQ (reference sequence). This CDR3 has 15 residues. With 5 bases removed from V and 3 bases from J, the gap between germline ends came to 15 bases. The CDR3 region has the DNA TGTGCCAGCAGCCCGGGGCCGATCTCTACAGATACGCAGTATTTT. It codes for CASSPGPISTDTQYF. Together with reference TRBV7-9 and TRBJ2-3, the CDR3 gives the full variable domain: DTGVSQNPRHKITKRGQNVTFRCDPISEHNRLYWYRQTLGQGPEFLTYFQNEAQLEKSRLLSDRFSAERPKGSFSTLEIQRTEQGDSAMYLCASSPGPISTDTQYFGPGTRLTVL.

This clonotype was seen a handful of times. The V and J genes are TRBV10-3 and TRBJ2-1, with TRBD2 matching 9 bases. Losses at the gene ends were 4 bases for V and 6 bases for J; bases not matched to a gene: 16. Germline V gene data show CDR1 as ENHRY and CDR2 as SYGVKD. CDR3 length equals 18 residues. Here the CDR3 reads CAISGSPPGLAWINEQFF. For the CDR3, the DNA is TGTGCCATCAGTGGCTCTCCCCCCGGACTAGCGTGGATCAATGAGCAGTTCTTC.

This rearrangement joins TRBV5-6 to TRBJ2-3; a possible D gene is TRBD2 (6 bases). The germline V gene encodes CDR1 SGHDT and CDR2 YYEEEE. Trimming pared 1 base from V and 1 base from J, leaving 10 bases between. CDR3 length: 15 residues. CDR3 amino acids: CASSLRGGGTDTQYF. The CDR3 DNA follows: TGTGCCAGCAGCTTGAGGGGCGGGGGCACAGATACGCAGTATTTT.

The chain recombines TRBV10-3 with TRBJ2-2, with a possible D match to TRBD2 (6 bases). CDR1 ENHRY and CDR2 SYGVKD come from the germline V gene. The CDR3 extends over 15 amino acids. Trimming stripped 4 bases from V and 6 bases from J, with 15 bases between. The CDR3 sequence: CAISATSFPPGELFF. The CDR3 DNA reads TGTGCCATCAGTGCGACTAGTTTCCCCCCCGGGGAGCTGTTTTTT.

The chain combines TRBV4-1 with TRBJ2-1; D not resolved. The CDR3 is 14 amino acids. V lost 3 bases and J 8 bases, leaving 14 bases between the germline ends. Germline CDR1 reads MGHRA; CDR2 reads YSYEKL. The CDR3: CASSHVASMDEQFF. Written as DNA, the CDR3 is TGCGCCAGCAGCCACGTAGCTTCGATGGATGAGCAGTTCTTC.

The rearrangement joins TRBV27 to TRBJ2-1, with 8 nucleotides matching TRBD2. The CDR3 totals 16 residues. In germline, CDR1 is MNHEY, CDR2 SMNVEV (reference sequence). V lost 2 bases to trimming and J lost 0 bases; unmatched junction nucleotides: 3. The CDR3 reads CASSLVAGFSYNEQFF. CDR3 nucleotides: TGTGCCAGCAGTTTAGTAGCGGGGTTCTCCTACAATGAGCAGTTCTTC.

This chain links TRBV7-3 with TRBJ2-5; no firm D call. Germline loops: CDR1 SGHTA, CDR2 FQGTGA. CDR3 length equals 13 residues. V was shortened by 3 bases and J by 5 bases, with 10 bases between the two germline ends. The CDR3 sequence: CASSFQEGETQYF. The CDR3 nucleotides read TGTGCCAGCAGCTTCCAGGAAGGGGAGACCCAGTACTTC.

The J gene is TRBJ2-3, the V gene TRBV2, with TRBD1 identical over 9 bases. With V trimmed by 8 bases and J by 0 bases, 6 bases remained unmatched. CDR3 length: 15 amino acids. CDR1 SNHLY and CDR2 FYNNEI come from the germline V gene. The CDR3 loop is CASGWDRASTDTQYF. For the CDR3, the DNA is TGTGCCAGCGGCTGGGACAGGGCTAGCACAGATACGCAGTATTTT.

This clonotype turned up a few times. The rearrangement uses TRBV6-1 and TRBJ2-2; D possibly uses TRBD1 or TRBD2 (5 bases each). Looked up from germline, CDR1 is MNHNS and CDR2 is SASEGT. The CDR3 has 17 residues. V lost 7 bases and J lost 4, with 22 bases in between. The CDR3 DNA sequence: TGTGCCAGCACATCATCCAACCCGGGGCGGAGCACCGGGGAGCTGTTTTTT. Protein sequence: CASTSSNPGRSTGELFF.

This chain links TRBV10-1 with TRBJ2-4; 11 nucleotides match TRBD2. The CDR3 spans 18 residues. From germline, CDR1 is WNHNN and CDR2 SYGVQD (reference sequence). With V trimmed by 6 bases and J by 2 bases, 12 bases remained unmatched. The CDR3: CASSASGGPTGSKNIQYF. CDR3 bases: TGCGCCAGCAGCGCTAGCGGGGGGCCCACAGGGTCCAAAAACATTCAGTACTTC.

The gene calls are TRBV28 and TRBJ1-2; TRBD1 aligns across 7 bases. The V segment lost 2 bases and the J segment 3 bases; nucleotides outside the gene matches: 6. Per germline, CDR1 MDHEN and CDR2 SYDVKM. CDR3 length: 15 residues. The CDR3 DNA is TGTGCCAGCAGTTTAGGGGACAGACCGTACTATGGCTACACCTTC. This encodes CASSLGDRPYYGYTF.

This clonotype was counted only a few times. The rearrangement uses TRBV19 and TRBJ2-2; D unresolved. The germline V gene has CDR1 LNHDA and CDR2 SQIVND (reference sequence). This CDR3 region has 13 residues. V lost 5 bases and J 13 bases, leaving 17 bases between the germline ends. Here the CDR3 DNA reads TGTGCCAGTAGTCTCATTCAGGTGGGAAGGCTGTTTTTT. Protein sequence: CASSLIQVGRLFF.